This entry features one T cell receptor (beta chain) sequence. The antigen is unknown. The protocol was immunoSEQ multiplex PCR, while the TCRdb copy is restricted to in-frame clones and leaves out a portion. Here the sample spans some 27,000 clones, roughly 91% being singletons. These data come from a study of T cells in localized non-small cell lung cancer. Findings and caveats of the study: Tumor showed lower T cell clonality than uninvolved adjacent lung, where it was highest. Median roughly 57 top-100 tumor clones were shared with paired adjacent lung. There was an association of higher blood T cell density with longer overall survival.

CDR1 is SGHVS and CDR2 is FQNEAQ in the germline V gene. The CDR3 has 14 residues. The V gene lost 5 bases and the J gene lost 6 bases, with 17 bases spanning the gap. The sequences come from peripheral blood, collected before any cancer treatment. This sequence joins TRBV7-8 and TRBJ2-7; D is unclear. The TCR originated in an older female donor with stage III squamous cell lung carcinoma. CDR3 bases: TGTGCCAGCAGCCTAGGATCCCGATCCGGCGAGCAGTACTTC. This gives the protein CASSLGSRSGEQYF.